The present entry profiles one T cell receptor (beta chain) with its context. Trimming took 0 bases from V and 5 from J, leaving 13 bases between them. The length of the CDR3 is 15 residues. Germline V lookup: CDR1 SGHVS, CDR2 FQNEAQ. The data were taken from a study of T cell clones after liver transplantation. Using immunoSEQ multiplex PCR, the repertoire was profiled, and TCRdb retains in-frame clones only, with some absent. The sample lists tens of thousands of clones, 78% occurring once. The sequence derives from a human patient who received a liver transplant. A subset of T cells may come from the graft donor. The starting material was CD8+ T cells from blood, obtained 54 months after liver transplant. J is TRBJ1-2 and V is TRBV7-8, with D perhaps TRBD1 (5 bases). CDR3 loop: CASSLAPGSGYGYTF. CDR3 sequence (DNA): TGTGCCAGCAGCTTAGCCCCAGGGAGTGGTTATGGCTACACCTTC.